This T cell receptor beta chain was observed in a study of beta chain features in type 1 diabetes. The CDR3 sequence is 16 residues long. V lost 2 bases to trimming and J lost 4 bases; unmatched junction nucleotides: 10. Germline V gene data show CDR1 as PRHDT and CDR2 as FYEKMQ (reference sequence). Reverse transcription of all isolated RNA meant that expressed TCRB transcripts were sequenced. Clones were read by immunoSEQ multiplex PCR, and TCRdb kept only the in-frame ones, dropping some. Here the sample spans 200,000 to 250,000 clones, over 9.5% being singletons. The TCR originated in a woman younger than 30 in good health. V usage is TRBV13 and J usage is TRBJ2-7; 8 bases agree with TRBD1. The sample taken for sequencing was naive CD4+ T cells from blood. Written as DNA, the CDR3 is TGTGCCAGCAGCTTATATCGGGCAGGGGGCGGGTACGAGCAGTACTTC. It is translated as CASSLYRAGGGYEQYF.